Detailed here is one T cell receptor (beta chain). These data are taken from a study of chemoradiotherapy in HPV16-positive cancers. Overall study: A couple of HPV16-positive patients' cells yielded candidate HPV-specific clones and common motifs.

CDR1 and CDR2 from the germline V gene are KGHSY and FQNENV. The V end lost 3 bases, the J end lost 7 bases, and 12 bases lay between the germline ends. CDR3 length: 13 residues. Sequencing used immunoSEQ multiplex PCR; TCRdb keeps in-frame clones, though not all of them. The sample comprises about 32,000 clones, around 89% of which are singletons, and roughly 4.9% rests with the top ten. Source: blood, taken from a patient who underwent chemoradiotherapy. The V and J genes are TRBV16 and TRBJ1-1; no firm D call. The TCR sequence derives from a human donor with HPV-associated anogenital cancer. The CDR3, as DNA: TGTGCCAGCAGCCAGAGGACGGCCTATGAAGCTTTCTTT. Protein sequence: CASSQRTAYEAFF. Full variable domain (outside the CDR3, taken from reference TRBV16 and TRBJ1-1): GEEVAQTPKHLVRGEGQKAKLYCAPIKGHSYVFWYQQVLKNEFKFLISFQNENVFDETGMPKERFSAKCLPNSPCSLEIQATKLEDSAVYFCASSQRTAYEAFFGQGTRLTVV.